The 18 T cell receptor beta chains below were found in one sample sequenced in a study of shared clonotypes between healthy human individuals (dated by TCRdb to the early 2020s). Library preparation employed the immunoSEQ multiplex PCR assay. TCRdb's version of the immuneACCESS table is confined to in-frame rearrangements and falls short of the full clone set. An unresolved V gene accounts for under half of the shortfall where checked; the remainder is of unknown origin. The sample yields about 490,000 clones; roughly 80% were counted once. The ten top clones hold roughly 13% of the sample. The sequencing sample was made of PBMCs. The receptors stem from a woman in her thirties or forties in good health. Some clones in this sample may be carry-over from other donors' samples.

The chain is built from TRBV4-3 and TRBJ2-7; D remains unclear. Per germline, CDR1 LGHNA and CDR2 YSLEER. The germline V and J ends were trimmed by 0 bases and 6 bases, with 9 bases remaining between them. The CDR3 has 13 amino acids. The CDR3 spells CASSQDYSTEQYF. The CDR3 nucleotides are TGCGCCAGCAGCCAAGATTACAGCACCGAGCAGTACTTC.

The V call is TRBV2, the J call TRBJ2-6; weak D call: TRBD1 (5 bases). From germline, CDR1 is SNHLY and CDR2 FYNNEI. This CDR3 contains 16 residues. V was shortened by 6 bases and J by 1 base, with 13 bases between the two germline ends. CDR3 DNA sequence: TGTGCCAGCAGCGCACAACCAGGGTCTGGGGCCAACGTCCTGACTTTC. It codes for CASSAQPGSGANVLTF.

This clone was seen many times. The chain is built from TRBV28 and TRBJ2-7, with D uncertain. Germline loops: CDR1 MDHEN, CDR2 SYDVKM. The CDR3 has 11 amino acids. Trimming removed 5 bases at V and 8 bases at J, with 10 bases between. CDR3 nucleotide sequence: TGTGCCAGCAGTCCCTATACGAAGCAGTACTTC. It translates to CASSPYTKQYF.

This clone was seen more than once but under ten times. A far larger clone is only one base removed, so a read error is likely. The chain uses TRBV30 and TRBJ1-5; TRBD1 agrees at 7 bases. Germline CDR1 reads GTSNPN; CDR2 reads SVGIG (reference sequence). Trimming cost V 5 bases and J 5 bases; bases outside gene matches: 6. This CDR3 region has 13 residues. The CDR3 coding sequence is TGTGCCTGGTACACAGGGGCCGATCAGCCCCAGCATTTT. Protein: CAWYTGADQPQHF.

The V gene is TRBV27, the J gene TRBJ1-5, with D maybe TRBD1 (6 bases). Trimming left V 1 base short and J 0 bases short, with 10 bases between. Germline assignment: CDR1 MNHEY and CDR2 SMNVEV (reference sequence). The CDR3 has 16 amino acids. In nucleotides, the CDR3 is TGTGCCAGCAGTTTATTGGGGGGCCGTAGCAATCAGCCCCAGCATTTT. Protein: CASSLLGGRSNQPQHF.

A single count supports this clone. CDR3 loop: CASSLEGTSSYYEQYF. The CDR3 DNA sequence: TGTGCCAGCAGCTTAGAAGGGACTAGCAGTTATTACGAGCAGTACTTC. V and J are TRBV11-2 and TRBJ2-7; TRBD2 aligns across 9 bases. Germline loops: CDR1 SGHAT, CDR2 FQNNGV. J lost 4 bases, V lost 0 bases, and 7 bases had no gene match. The length of the CDR3 is 16 residues.

This chain connects TRBV6-5 to TRBJ1-1; D unclear. V was shortened by 0 bases and J by 3 bases, with 11 bases between the two germline ends. This CDR3 contains 15 residues. Germline V gene sequence: CDR1 MNHEY, CDR2 SVGAGI. CDR3 DNA sequence: TGTGCCAGCAGTTACTCCACAAGTGGGGACACTGAAGCTTTCTTT. It encodes CASSYSTSGDTEAFF.

A note on this clone: The germline gene is not matched at one end of the junction; a read error may be the cause. The chain has TRBV4-1 and TRBJ2-1, with TRBD1 matching over 7 bases. The CDR3 has 16 amino acids. Germline V gene data show CDR1 as MGHRA and CDR2 as YSYEKL. The CDR3 is CTSSSFRGSSYNEQFF. Here the CDR3 DNA reads TGCACCAGCAGCAGTTTCAGGGGGAGCTCCTACAATGAGCAGTTCTTC.

V and J are TRBV6-1 and TRBJ2-7; 7 nucleotides agree with TRBD1. Germline assignment: CDR1 MNHNS and CDR2 SASEGT. The J segment lost 7 bases and the V segment lost 11 bases, leaving 17 bases of the junction unmatched. The CDR3 length is 14 residues. CDR3 residues: CAGDRDEGADEQYF. In DNA form, the CDR3 reads TGTGCCGGAGACCGCGACGAGGGGGCGGATGAGCAGTACTTC.

With regard to this clone: This sequence is one base from a far larger clone and is likely a read error. Other DNA sequences in this specimen translate into the identical CDR3. The V gene is TRBV29-1, the J gene TRBJ1-1, with no clear D. This CDR3 is 13 amino acids long. Germline assignment: CDR1 SQVTM and CDR2 ANQGSEA. In nucleotides, the CDR3 is TGCAGCGTTGGCGTGGGCGGGAACACTGAAGCCTTCTTT. It specifies CSVGVGGNTEAFF.

This chain uses TRBV10-3 with TRBJ2-2; 8 bases line up with TRBD2. V lost 3 bases to trimming and J lost 4 bases; unmatched junction nucleotides: 7. The CDR3 consists of 16 residues. CDR1 and CDR2 from the germline V gene are ENHRY and SYGVKD. CDR3 sequence (DNA): TGTGCCATCAGTGAACCGGGGGGGCGGGCCACCGGGGAGCTGTTTTTT. It specifies CAISEPGGRATGELFF.

CDR3: CASGQYNQPQHF. The CDR3, as DNA: TGTGCCTCTGGACAGTACAATCAGCCCCAGCATTTT. V and J are TRBV30 and TRBJ1-5; possibly TRBD1 for D (6 bases). Trimming pared 7 bases from V and 3 bases from J, leaving 10 bases between. CDR1 GTSNPN and CDR2 SVGIG come from the germline V gene (reference sequence). The CDR3 covers 12 residues. Variable domain in full (rest from reference TRBV30 and TRBJ1-5): SQTIHQWPATLVQPVGSPLSLECTVEGTSNPNLYWYRQAAGRGLQLLFYSVGIGQISSEVPQNLSASRPQDRQFILSSKKLLLSDSGFYLCASGQYNQPQHFGDGTRLSIL.

The chain carries TRBV29-1 and TRBJ2-1, with 9 bases lining up with TRBD2. The CDR3 contains 16 residues. The germline V gene encodes CDR1 SQVTM and CDR2 ANQGSEA. V shed 4 bases and J 0 bases; nucleotides not matched to a gene: 7. The CDR3 sequence is CSVGLTSGNSYNEQFF. CDR3 in DNA: TGCAGCGTTGGACTGACTAGCGGAAACTCCTACAATGAGCAGTTCTTC.

This clone occurred once. V is TRBV6-5 and J is TRBJ2-3, with D unresolved. V was shortened by 0 bases and J by 6 bases, with 4 bases between the two germline ends. The V gene's germline CDR1 is MNHEY and CDR2 SVGAGI. The CDR3 has 12 amino acids. The CDR3, as DNA: TGTGCCAGCAGTTACTCGCCGGATACGCAGTATTTT. This codes for CASSYSPDTQYF.

Concerning this clone itself: Given a far larger clone just one base away, this is likely a sequencing read error. Other DNA sequences in this sample translate to the same CDR3. V usage is TRBV28 and J usage is TRBJ2-5; D could derive from TRBD1 or TRBD2 (6 bases each). This CDR3 comprises 15 residues. Germline loops: CDR1 MDHEN, CDR2 SYDVKM. The CDR3 nucleotides are TGTGCTACCTATGGCTGGGGGGCGTTAGGGGAGACCCAGTACTTC. Its protein product is CATYGWGALGETQYF.

The rearrangement links TRBV27 to TRBJ2-1; 8 bases fit TRBD1. With V trimmed by 4 bases and J by 8 bases, 7 bases remained unmatched. Germline CDR1 and CDR2: MNHEY and SMNVEV (reference sequence). This CDR3 has 14 residues. The chain's CDR3 is CASSYGQGRYEQFF. CDR3 coding DNA: TGTGCCAGCAGTTACGGACAGGGACGGTATGAGCAGTTCTTC.

Only a few counts were recorded for this clone. This likely traces to a read error, being one base from a far larger clone. This sequence joins TRBV5-1 and TRBJ1-1; 8 bases match TRBD1. The length of the CDR3 is 13 residues. CDR1 is SGHRS and CDR2 is YFSETQ in the germline V gene. Unmatched junction bases numbered 0, after V lost 4 bases and J lost 1 base. The CDR3 spells CASSGQGNTEAFF. The CDR3 nucleotides are TGCGCCAGCAGCGGACAGGGGAACACTGAAGCTTTCTTT.

V gene TRBV5-6 combines with J gene TRBJ2-5; D gene unclear. The CDR3 is 13 amino acids. Per the germline V gene, CDR1 is SGHDT and CDR2 is YYEEEE. Trimming took 4 bases from V and 5 from J, leaving 12 bases between them. The DNA of the CDR3 is TGTGCCAGCAGCACCGACTGGGATGAGACCCAGTACTTC. This gives the protein CASSTDWDETQYF.